This is a list of T cell receptor beta chains from one sample in a study of OX40 agonist ivuxolimab in advanced cancers. Here immunoSEQ multiplex PCR was the method, and the copy in TCRdb shows in-frame clones only, minus some. The table lists tens of thousands of clones, roughly nine tenths of them singletons. Sequences were derived from CD4+ or CD8+ T cells sorted from blood, sampled in a trial of the OX40 agonist ivuxolimab. Source of these receptors: an adult with an advanced solid tumor such as melanoma, head and neck, liver or kidney cancer. Each CDR3 is given with its conserved first and last residue. D genes are given only for firm matches. Size is stated for part of the rows, as once, few or many counts, or as a class when the clone is expanded.

clone_size: NA; d_call: TRBD2; j_call: TRBJ2-1; v_call: TRBV5-4; cdr3_nt: TGTGCCAGCAGCTTTGGGCCGCGGGGGTCCTACAATGAGCAGTTCTTC; cdr3_aa: CASSFGPRGSYNEQFF
clone_size: few; d_call: TRBD1; j_call: TRBJ1-2; v_call: TRBV6-5; cdr3_nt: TGTGCCAGCAGTTACTCTAGCGGGACAGGGTCGGGCTACACCTTC; cdr3_aa: CASSYSSGTGSGYTF
clone_size: few; d_call: NA; j_call: TRBJ2-2; v_call: TRBV10-3; cdr3_nt: TGTGCCATCAGTGAGTCGAAAGGGGGAGTGGCCGGGGAGCTGTTTTTT; cdr3_aa: CAISESKGGVAGELFF
clone_size: NA; d_call: NA; j_call: TRBJ2-4; v_call: TRBV6-1; cdr3_nt: TGTGCCAGCAGTGATTCTACACTGGCTTTGGACTTC; cdr3_aa: CASSDSTLALDF
clone_size: NA; d_call: NA; j_call: TRBJ1-1; v_call: TRBV19; cdr3_nt: TGTGCCAGTAGAATAAAGGTTAACACTGAAGCTTTCTTT; cdr3_aa: CASRIKVNTEAFF
clone_size: NA; d_call: NA; j_call: TRBJ1-6; v_call: TRBV30; cdr3_nt: TGTGCCTGGAGCGTGGACCGGCCAGGAGTTTCACCCCTCCACTTT; cdr3_aa: CAWSVDRPGVSPLHF
clone_size: NA; d_call: NA; j_call: TRBJ1-1; v_call: TRBV6-1; cdr3_nt: TGTGCCAGCAGTCGGAGGGGGGCGATGAACACTGAAGCTTTCTTT; cdr3_aa: CASSRRGAMNTEAFF
clone_size: NA; d_call: NA; j_call: TRBJ1-3; v_call: TRBV6-5; cdr3_nt: TGTGCCAGCAGTTTGGGGGGCCCTGGAAACACCATATATTTT; cdr3_aa: CASSLGGPGNTIYF
clone_size: NA; d_call: NA; j_call: TRBJ2-2; v_call: TRBV10-3; cdr3_nt: TGTGCCATCAGGGAGCGGGTCAACCCGGGAACCGGGGAGCTGTTTTTT; cdr3_aa: CAIRERVNPGTGELFF
clone_size: NA; d_call: NA; j_call: TRBJ2-6; v_call: TRBV6-1; cdr3_nt: TGTGCCAGCAGTGGAACCGGGACACCGGGTTTACAGGTGGCCAACGTCCTGACTTTC; cdr3_aa: CASSGTGTPGLQVANVLTF
clone_size: NA; d_call: TRBD1; j_call: TRBJ1-6; v_call: TRBV9; cdr3_nt: TGTGCCAGCAGCCCTAGAGGGACAGGGGAAAGTAATTCACCCCTCCACTTT; cdr3_aa: CASSPRGTGESNSPLHF
clone_size: NA; d_call: TRBD1; j_call: TRBJ1-2; v_call: TRBV7-2; cdr3_nt: TGTGCCAGCAGCAGAACCGGGACAGGGAAAGAGGGTGGCTACACCTTC; cdr3_aa: CASSRTGTGKEGGYTF
clone_size: once; d_call: NA; j_call: TRBJ2-3; v_call: TRBV5-4; cdr3_nt: TGTGCCAGCAGCTTGGTAGGCGGCGGAGATACGCAGTATTTT; cdr3_aa: CASSLVGGGDTQYF
clone_size: NA; d_call: NA; j_call: TRBJ1-5; v_call: TRBV19; cdr3_nt: TGTGCCAGTACCTCGGACCGCCTCAATCAGCCCCAGCATTTT; cdr3_aa: CASTSDRLNQPQHF
clone_size: NA; d_call: TRBD1; j_call: TRBJ2-3; v_call: TRBV5-1; cdr3_nt: TGCGCCAGCAGCTCCGGACAGGGGCAGCACACAGATACGCAGTATTTT; cdr3_aa: CASSSGQGQHTDTQYF
clone_size: few; d_call: TRBD2; j_call: TRBJ2-3; v_call: TRBV7-3; cdr3_nt: TGTGCCAGCAGCCCAAGCGGGGGGGGGCTCACAGATACGCAGTATTTT; cdr3_aa: CASSPSGGGLTDTQYF
clone_size: NA; d_call: TRBD2; j_call: TRBJ2-3; v_call: TRBV10-2; cdr3_nt: TGCGCCAGCAGTGAAAGTAGCGGGGCCGCACATACGCAGTATTTT; cdr3_aa: CASSESSGAAHTQYF
clone_size: few; d_call: TRBD2; j_call: TRBJ2-1; v_call: TRBV5-4; cdr3_nt: TGTGCCAGCAGCGCCGGACTAGATTACAATGAGCAGTTCTTC; cdr3_aa: CASSAGLDYNEQFF
clone_size: NA; d_call: TRBD1; j_call: TRBJ2-1; v_call: TRBV19; cdr3_nt: TGTGCCAGTAGTATAGTCCCCTCGGGACAGCCGGAGGTCTTC; cdr3_aa: CASSIVPSGQPEVF
clone_size: once; d_call: NA; j_call: TRBJ1-6; v_call: TRBV19; cdr3_nt: TGTGCCAGTAGTATCGGGGCAGATAGCAATTCACCCCTCCACTTT; cdr3_aa: CASSIGADSNSPLHF
clone_size: NA; d_call: NA; j_call: TRBJ2-7; v_call: TRBV6-5; cdr3_nt: TGTGCCAGCAGTCGGGTCGGAACATACGAGCAGTACTTC; cdr3_aa: CASSRVGTYEQYF
clone_size: NA; d_call: NA; j_call: TRBJ2-7; v_call: TRBV5-1; cdr3_nt: TGCGCCAGCAGCTTTCCGGGAACCCTCTACGAGCAGTACTTC; cdr3_aa: CASSFPGTLYEQYF
clone_size: NA; d_call: NA; j_call: TRBJ1-1; v_call: TRBV11-2; cdr3_nt: TGTGCCACCACAACAGGGACCCAGGGGAGGAGTGAAGCTTTCTTT; cdr3_aa: CATTTGTQGRSEAFF
clone_size: NA; d_call: TRBD1; j_call: TRBJ2-7; v_call: TRBV6-6; cdr3_nt: TGTGCCAGCAGTTACCTGGACAGGGCCTACGAGCAGTACTTC; cdr3_aa: CASSYLDRAYEQYF
clone_size: NA; d_call: TRBD2; j_call: TRBJ2-3; v_call: TRBV7-9; cdr3_nt: TGTGCCAGCAGCTATTGGGGGACTAGCGGGAGCACAGATACGCAGTATTTT; cdr3_aa: CASSYWGTSGSTDTQYF
clone_size: NA; d_call: NA; j_call: TRBJ2-5; v_call: TRBV5-5; cdr3_nt: TGTGCCAGCAGCTTGGGAGGCGGGGCTCGTCAAGAGACCCAGTACTTC; cdr3_aa: CASSLGGGARQETQYF
clone_size: NA; d_call: TRBD1; j_call: TRBJ1-6; v_call: TRBV7-3; cdr3_nt: TGTGCCAGCAGCCCCGGGACAGATTATCCACCCCTCCACTTT; cdr3_aa: CASSPGTDYPPLHF
clone_size: NA; d_call: TRBD1; j_call: TRBJ1-5; v_call: TRBV18; cdr3_nt: TGTGCCAGCTCACCAAGACAGGGGGCAAGAGAGCCCCAGCATTTT; cdr3_aa: CASSPRQGAREPQHF
clone_size: NA; d_call: TRBD2; j_call: TRBJ2-3; v_call: TRBV11-3; cdr3_nt: TGTGCCAGCAGCCGGTGGAGCGGGGGGGCGGATACGCAGTATTTT; cdr3_aa: CASSRWSGGADTQYF
clone_size: NA; d_call: NA; j_call: TRBJ2-2; v_call: TRBV6-4; cdr3_nt: TGTGCCAGCAGAAGGGCCCCGAACACCGGGGAGCTGTTTTTT; cdr3_aa: CASRRAPNTGELFF
clone_size: NA; d_call: TRBD1; j_call: TRBJ1-2; v_call: TRBV6-1; cdr3_nt: TGTGCCAGCAATGAGGGGGGTGGCAGGGGGCGCGATGGCTACACCTTC; cdr3_aa: CASNEGGGRGRDGYTF